This T cell receptor (beta chain) was documented in a study of molecular identifiers for immune sequencing clone quantification. Study-level information: Replicate RNA from roughly 20,000 or 100,000 naive CD8 T cells formed five aliquots; four were sequenced. Notes on the study in general: Same-barcode identical TCR molecules could make highly expanded clones look smaller than they are.

This clonotype was seen at least ten times. As yet, its antigen is unknown. Naive CD8 T cells underwent sorting with the CD8+CD4-CCR7+CD45RA+ definition. The germline CDR1 and CDR2 sequences are MGHRA and YSYEKL. The CDR3 loop spans 16 amino acids. The junction had 5 bases not matched to a gene; V was cut back by 0 bases and J by 5 bases. Previously published methods and listed TCR primers were used for the bulk TCR libraries. TCRdb re-analysed the PCR reads in MiXCR, keeping a single row per CDR3 protein. The table lists about 640,000 distinct CDR3 sequences, less than 20% of them singletons. The sequenced sample was naive CD8+ T cells from blood, with Jurkat cell RNA spiked in. Subset of the sample: FACS-sorted CD8+CD4-CCR7+CD45RA+ naive T cells. The chain employs TRBV4-1 and TRBJ2-2; 8 positions match TRBD2. This receptor was identified in a human donor in good health. Some libraries in this study had Jurkat cell RNA spiked in. The CDR3 is CASSQDGGGPTGELFF. For the CDR3, the DNA is TGCGCCAGCAGCCAAGACGGGGGGGGGCCAACCGGGGAGCTGTTTTTT.